What follows is one TCR beta chain and its context. What it binds is unknown. Germline assignment: CDR1 SGHVS and CDR2 FQNEAQ. Between the trimmed V and J ends, which lost 2 bases and 1 base, there was a span of 11 bases. This CDR3 has 15 amino acids. Unique molecular identifiers were carried by the TCR beta cDNA libraries. Each sample of roughly 0.9 to 11 million input T cells yielded 500,000 or so cDNA molecules, so each molecule approximated one T cell. MiXCR, run by TCRdb on the PCR reads, gives a single entry per CDR3 protein. The sample gives over 700,000 distinct CDR3 sequences, 25% to 30% of which show up once; roughly 0.54% is in the top ten. The data belong to a study of post-analysis software for immune sequencing data. Findings and limits, study-wide: There were roughly 5 TRBV segments more frequent in patients than controls, and TRBV5-6, TRBV5-1 and TRBV20-1 were among them. Normalized Chao1 diversity in multiple sclerosis patients fell significantly below that of controls. With F measure, samples from one preparation batch clustered together strongly.

The clonotype comes from a girl between 10 and 17 years old with multiple sclerosis. The sample consisted of blood. J is TRBJ1-1 and V is TRBV7-8; possibly TRBD1 for D (5 bases). The CDR3 loop is CASSLRGAGNTEAFF. CDR3 nucleotides: TGTGCCAGCAGCTTACGAGGGGCAGGGAACACTGAAGCTTTCTTT.